One sample yielded the 2 T cell receptor beta chains listed below, sequenced in a study of T cell repertoires in cytomegalovirus infection. TCRdb passed the reads through MiXCR, listing each CDR3 protein once. This repertoire shows roughly 500,000 distinct CDR3 sequences, about 11% found once; its top ten account for more than 8.5%. Material for sequencing was PBMCs. Receptors were obtained from a human donor in good health (CMV status not recorded). Some clones in this sample may be carry-over from other donors' samples.

This clonotype was counted at least ten times. V and J are TRBV7-9 and TRBJ2-5; weak D call: TRBD1 (5 bases). Germline lookup yields CDR1 SEHNR and CDR2 FQNEAQ (reference sequence). This CDR3 is built from 14 residues. Trimming pared 2 bases from V and 4 bases from J, leaving 11 bases between. CDR3 coding DNA: TGTGCCAGCAGCTTACCCAGGGCGGTAGAGACCCAGTACTTC. Translation gives CASSLPRAVETQYF.

This clonotype was seen only a few times. The chain couples TRBV5-6 to TRBJ2-2; no definite D call. Germline-derived CDR1 and CDR2 are SGHDT and YYEEEE. This CDR3 contains 13 residues. Trimming left V 2 bases short and J 6 bases short, with 8 bases between. The chain's CDR3 is CASSLRAAGELFF. DNA for the CDR3: TGTGCCAGCAGCTTAAGGGCCGCCGGGGAGCTGTTTTTT.